The 21 T cell receptor beta chains given below trace back to one sample, sequenced in a study of metastatic and nonmetastatic thyroid tumors. TCRdb re-analyzed the PCR reads through MiXCR. The sample lists about 90,000 clones, 8.6% occurring once. Each patient went into thyroid surgery without having received any treatment. Specimen: blood. The receptors were sampled from a female donor with papillary thyroid cancer or a benign thyroid nodule (not recorded which). Some clones in this sample may be carry-over from other donors' samples.

This clone was picked up many times. The chain joins TRBV5-1 to TRBJ2-3; tentative D call: TRBD1 (5 bases). Trimming removed 0 bases from V and 0 bases from J, with 5 bases in between. The V gene's germline CDR1 is SGHRS and CDR2 YFSETQ. This CDR3 is built from 14 residues. In DNA, the CDR3 is TGCGCCAGCAGCTTGGGACAGAGCACAGATACGCAGTATTTT. Protein: CASSLGQSTDTQYF.

There are many counts of this clone. The chain has TRBV7-2 and TRBJ2-3; D remains unclear. With 4 bases removed from V and 0 bases from J, the gap between germline ends came to 8 bases. The CDR3 totals 14 residues. Germline V gene lookup returns CDR1 SGHTA and CDR2 FQGNSA. CDR3: CASSSHPSTDTQYF. The CDR3 DNA follows: TGTGCCAGCAGCTCCCACCCTAGCACAGATACGCAGTATTTT.

The chain combines TRBV2 with TRBJ2-5, with D possibly matching TRBD2 (6 bases). CDR1 SNHLY and CDR2 FYNNEI come from the germline V gene. The ends were cut back, 5 bases at V and 1 base at J, with 17 bases in the middle. There are 16 residues in the CDR3. In nucleotides, the CDR3 is TGTGCCAGCAGTTTGACTAGTACCCCCGCCCAAGAGACCCAGTACTTC. It encodes CASSLTSTPAQETQYF.

Points on this clone: A much larger clone differs by one base, so this may be a read error. The J gene is TRBJ1-2, the V gene TRBV6-1; D may be TRBD1 (6 bases). The germline V and J ends were trimmed by 7 bases and 7 bases, with 16 bases remaining between them. The CDR3 spans 13 residues. Looked up from germline, CDR1 is MNHNS and CDR2 is SASEGT. CDR3 bases: TGTGCCAGCACTAAGGGGGGCGGCTGTGGCTACACCTTC. Translated: CASTKGGGCGYTF.

This clone was observed a few times. A much larger clone lies a single base off, so this may be a read error. Within the sample, other DNA sequences also encode this same CDR3. The gene calls are TRBV9 and TRBJ1-2, with TRBD1 identical over 8 bases. The ends lost 3 bases at V and 5 bases at J; junction bases unmatched: 6. The CDR3 loop spans 14 amino acids. Germline V CDR1 and CDR2: SGDLS, YYNGEE. The CDR3 here is CASSGQGARYGYTF. CDR3 DNA: TGTGCCAGCAGCGGGCAGGGGGCCCGATATGGCTACACCTTC.

This clone was observed many times. The chain recombines TRBV10-3 with TRBJ2-1; no reliable D call. The CDR3 covers 13 residues. Deletions cut 0 bases from V and 8 bases from J, with 8 bases between. Germline V gene data show CDR1 as ENHRY and CDR2 as SYGVKD. The CDR3 loop reads CAISESNSYEQFF. CDR3 coding DNA: TGTGCCATCAGTGAGTCGAATAGTTATGAGCAGTTCTTC.

This clone was seen ten or more times. The chain links TRBV20-1 to TRBJ1-1, with D perhaps matching TRBD1 (5 bases). Trimming cost V 0 bases and J 2 bases, with 13 bases left between them. Germline loops: CDR1 DFQATT, CDR2 SNEGSKA (reference sequence). This CDR3 has 15 residues. CDR3 protein: CSARDPGSGNTEAFF. The CDR3 nucleotides are TGCAGTGCTAGAGACCCAGGGTCGGGAAACACTGAAGCTTTCTTT.

This clone was detected ten times or more. This chain joins TRBV30 and TRBJ2-7; tentative D call: TRBD1 (6 bases). The germline gives CDR1 GTSNPN, CDR2 SVGIG (reference sequence). The CDR3 consists of 12 residues. V lost 5 bases, J lost 4 bases, and 12 bases lay in between. The CDR3 sequence is CAWDARGYEQYF. The CDR3 nucleotides read TGTGCCTGGGACGCCAGGGGTTACGAGCAGTACTTC.

This clone turned up a few times. CDR3 residues: CASSYKVRGTLQETQYF. For the CDR3, the DNA is TGTGCCAGCAGTTACAAGGTTAGGGGAACCCTACAAGAGACCCAGTACTTC. V is TRBV6-2 or TRBV6-3 and J is TRBJ2-5; D possibly corresponds to TRBD1 (5 bases). Germline V gene lookup returns CDR1 MNHEY and CDR2 SVGEGT. Trimming removed 2 bases from V and 2 bases from J, with 18 bases in between. This CDR3 is 17 amino acids long.

This clone was counted ten times or more. The chain recombines TRBV4-1 with TRBJ1-2; 9 positions agree with TRBD1. Germline CDR1 MGHRA, CDR2 YSYEKL. This CDR3 region has 16 residues. J gave up 8 bases and V 0 bases, and 10 bases lay outside the gene matches. The CDR3 loop reads CASSQDRDRAPGGYTF. CDR3 sequence (DNA): TGCGCCAGCAGCCAAGATCGGGACAGGGCTCCAGGGGGCTACACCTTC.

This clone has only a few counts. The gene calls are TRBV2 and TRBJ2-2; 13 bases align to TRBD2. From germline, CDR1 is SNHLY and CDR2 FYNNEI. The CDR3 has 16 residues. After removal of 6 bases from V and 4 bases from J, the junction contained 5 bases not matched to a gene. CDR3 residues: CASRDRTSGGTGELFF. In DNA, the CDR3 is TGTGCCAGCAGGGACCGGACTAGCGGGGGCACCGGGGAGCTGTTTTTT.

Many counts were recorded for this clone. The chain joins TRBV2 to TRBJ2-5; tentative D call: TRBD1 (6 bases). The CDR3 runs 14 residues. CDR1 and CDR2 (germline): SNHLY, FYNNEI. Trimming shortened V by 6 bases and J by 5 bases, and 16 bases separated the two germline ends. This CDR3 is CASSHQQGGETQYF. The CDR3 DNA reads as TGTGCCAGCAGCCATCAACAGGGTGGGGAGACCCAGTACTTC.

This clone was counted ten times or more. This chain connects TRBV7-2 to TRBJ1-6; the D gene is possibly TRBD1 (5 bases). In germline, CDR1 is SGHTA, CDR2 FQGNSA. The CDR3 sequence is 13 residues long. V shed 4 bases and J shed 9 bases, with 10 bases lying between them. The CDR3 coding sequence is TGTGCCAGCAGCTCCGGGGGTGGTTCACCCCTCCACTTT. It codes for CASSSGGGSPLHF.

This clone was detected ten times or more. The gene calls are TRBV30 and TRBJ1-6; no reliable D call. V lost 3 bases, J lost 10 bases, and 7 bases lay in between. Germline V CDR1 and CDR2: GTSNPN, SVGIG (reference sequence). The CDR3 loop spans 11 amino acids. Written as DNA, the CDR3 is TGTGCCTGGAGGACAAGGTCACCCCTCCACTTT. This codes for CAWRTRSPLHF.

At least ten counts were recorded for this clone. The chain employs TRBV7-2 and TRBJ1-5, with a weak D call TRBD1 (6 bases). The CDR3 has 15 amino acids. Between the trimmed V and J ends, which lost 6 bases and 0 bases, there was a span of 12 bases. Germline values: CDR1 SGHTA, CDR2 FQGNSA. CDR3 in amino acids: CASRLGGGSNQPQHF. CDR3 DNA: TGTGCCAGCAGATTGGGAGGGGGTAGCAATCAGCCCCAGCATTTT.

This clone has ten or more counts. This sequence joins TRBV9 and TRBJ2-2; no firm D call. CDR3 length equals 13 residues. In germline, CDR1 is SGDLS, CDR2 YYNGEE. V was clipped by 3 bases and J by 6 bases, with 9 bases between them. CDR3 residues: CASSGIGPGELFF. CDR3 sequence (DNA): TGTGCCAGCAGCGGGATCGGGCCCGGGGAGCTGTTTTTT.

Ten or more counts support this clone. This chain uses TRBV12-3 or TRBV12-4 with TRBJ2-2; D may be TRBD2 (5 bases). The ends were cut back, 3 bases at V and 5 bases at J, with 7 bases in the middle. The length of the CDR3 is 13 residues. CDR3 sequence (DNA): TGTGCCAGCAGTTTTACTAGGACCGGGGAGCTGTTTTTT. It yields the protein CASSFTRTGELFF.

This clone has just a few counts. V gene TRBV10-3 combines with J gene TRBJ1-2; D is possibly TRBD1 (5 bases). From germline, CDR1 is ENHRY and CDR2 SYGVKD. Deletions cut 9 bases from V and 8 bases from J, with 25 bases between. The length of the CDR3 is 15 residues. CDR3 sequence reads: CAISLYEGLGRGYTF. CDR3 DNA sequence: TGTGCCATTTCTTTATACGAGGGACTGGGGAGAGGCTACACCTTC.

In its sample, this clone was seen many times. The chain couples TRBV12-3 or TRBV12-4 to TRBJ1-2; possibly TRBD1 for D (6 bases). The CDR3 sequence is 17 residues long. Trimming pared 2 bases from V and 2 bases from J, leaving 18 bases between. CDR3 protein: CASSLRGRGGGNYGYTF. The CDR3 coding sequence is TGTGCCAGCAGTTTAAGGGGTCGGGGTGGGGGCAACTATGGCTACACCTTC.

This clone was observed many times. The chain joins TRBV4-2 to TRBJ1-2; D perhaps matches TRBD1 (5 bases). Looked up from germline, CDR1 is LGHNA and CDR2 is YNFKEQ. The CDR3 is made up of 15 amino acids. V lost 1 base and J 5 bases, leaving 14 bases between the germline ends. CDR3 residues: CASSQVGGDLYGYTF. The CDR3 bases are TGTGCCAGCAGCCAAGTTGGGGGGGACTTATATGGCTACACCTTC.

There are many counts of this clone. The J gene is TRBJ2-2, the V gene TRBV18; D is perhaps TRBD1 (6 bases). With 3 bases removed from V and 8 bases from J, the gap between germline ends came to 13 bases. The CDR3 is 14 amino acids. The germline V gene encodes CDR1 KGHSH and CDR2 LQKENI. The chain's CDR3 is CASSPRQVAGELFF. CDR3 bases: TGTGCCAGCTCACCCCGACAGGTGGCTGGGGAGCTGTTTTTT.